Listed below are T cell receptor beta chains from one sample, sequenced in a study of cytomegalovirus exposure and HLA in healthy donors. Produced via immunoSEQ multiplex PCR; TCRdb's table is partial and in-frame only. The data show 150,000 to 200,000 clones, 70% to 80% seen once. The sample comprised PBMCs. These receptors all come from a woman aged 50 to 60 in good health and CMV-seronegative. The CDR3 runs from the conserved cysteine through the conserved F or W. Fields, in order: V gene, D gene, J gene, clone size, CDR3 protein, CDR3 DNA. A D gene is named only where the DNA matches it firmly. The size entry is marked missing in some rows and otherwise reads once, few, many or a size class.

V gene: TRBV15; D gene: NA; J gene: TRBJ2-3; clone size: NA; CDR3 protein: CATSRESLPGTDTQYF; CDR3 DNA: TGTGCCACCAGCAGAGAATCGCTACCCGGCACAGATACGCAGTATTTT
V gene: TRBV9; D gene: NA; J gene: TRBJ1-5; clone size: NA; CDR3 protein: CASSVEGTLDQPQHF; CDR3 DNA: TGTGCCAGCAGCGTAGAGGGGACACTAGATCAGCCCCAGCATTTT
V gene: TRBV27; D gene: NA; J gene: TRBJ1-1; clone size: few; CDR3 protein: CASSLQGMNTEAFF; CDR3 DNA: TGTGCCAGCAGTTTACAGGGCATGAACACTGAAGCTTTCTTT
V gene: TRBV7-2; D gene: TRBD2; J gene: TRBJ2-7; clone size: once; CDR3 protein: CASSLTSGSRNEQYF; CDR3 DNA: TGTGCCAGCAGCTTAACTAGCGGGAGTAGGAACGAGCAGTACTTC
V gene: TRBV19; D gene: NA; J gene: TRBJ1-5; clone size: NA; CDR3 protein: CASDHPRAASGDQPQHF; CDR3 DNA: TGTGCCAGCGACCACCCCAGGGCGGCATCGGGGGATCAGCCCCAGCATTTT
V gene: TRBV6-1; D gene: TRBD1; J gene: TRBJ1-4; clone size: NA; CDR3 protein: CASSDFGQGTNEKLFF; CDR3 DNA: TGTGCCAGCAGTGATTTCGGACAGGGAACTAATGAAAAACTGTTTTTT
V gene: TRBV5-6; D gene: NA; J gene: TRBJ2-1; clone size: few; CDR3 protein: CASSLPGRGNEQFF; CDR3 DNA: TGTGCCAGCAGCTTGCCCGGGAGAGGCAATGAGCAGTTCTTC
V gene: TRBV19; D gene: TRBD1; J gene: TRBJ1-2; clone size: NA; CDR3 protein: CASSTPGQGMSSFYGYTF; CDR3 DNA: TGTGCCAGTAGTACCCCAGGACAGGGAATGAGTTCATTCTATGGCTACACCTTC
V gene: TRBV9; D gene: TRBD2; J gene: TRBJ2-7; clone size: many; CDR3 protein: CASSGASGTYEQYF; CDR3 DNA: TGTGCCAGCAGCGGGGCTAGCGGGACCTACGAGCAGTACTTC
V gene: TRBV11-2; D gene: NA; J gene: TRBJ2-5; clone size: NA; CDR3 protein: CASSSVGVLQTQYF; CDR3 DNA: TGTGCCAGCAGCTCCGTCGGGGTACTGCAGACCCAGTACTTC
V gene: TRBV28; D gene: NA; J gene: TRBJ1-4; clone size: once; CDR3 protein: CASSFWASGGEKLFF; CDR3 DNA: TGTGCCAGCAGTTTCTGGGCCTCCGGGGGTGAAAAACTGTTTTTT
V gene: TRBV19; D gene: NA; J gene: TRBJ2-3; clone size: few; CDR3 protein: CASMRADTQYF; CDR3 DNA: TGTGCCAGTATGAGGGCAGATACGCAGTATTTT
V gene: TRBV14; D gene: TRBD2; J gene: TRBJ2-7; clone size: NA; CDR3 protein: CASSQGLASGGYEQYF; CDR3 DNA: TGTGCCAGCAGCCAAGGACTGGCTAGCGGGGGCTACGAGCAGTACTTC
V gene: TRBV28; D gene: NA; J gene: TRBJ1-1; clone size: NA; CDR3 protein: CASSLYGGGGGRGVSEAFF; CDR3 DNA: TGTGCCAGCAGTTTATATGGGGGTGGGGGGGGGCGCGGAGTCTCTGAAGCTTTCTTT
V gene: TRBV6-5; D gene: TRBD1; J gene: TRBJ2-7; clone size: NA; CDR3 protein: CASSVDRGRLEQYF; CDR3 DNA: TGTGCCAGCAGTGTGGACAGGGGGCGACTGGAGCAGTACTTC
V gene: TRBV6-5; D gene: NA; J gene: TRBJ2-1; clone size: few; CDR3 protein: CASSFLSVGPALF; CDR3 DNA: TGTGCCAGCAGTTTCCTGAGTGTGGGGCCAGCCCTCTTC
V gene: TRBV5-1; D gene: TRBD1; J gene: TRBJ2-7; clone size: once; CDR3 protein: CASSSWKGQEDEQYF; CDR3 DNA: TGCGCCAGCAGCTCATGGAAGGGACAGGAGGACGAGCAGTACTTC
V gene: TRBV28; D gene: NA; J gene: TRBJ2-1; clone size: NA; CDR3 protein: CASSPGYEQFF; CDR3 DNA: TGTGCCAGCAGTCCAGGGTATGAGCAGTTCTTC